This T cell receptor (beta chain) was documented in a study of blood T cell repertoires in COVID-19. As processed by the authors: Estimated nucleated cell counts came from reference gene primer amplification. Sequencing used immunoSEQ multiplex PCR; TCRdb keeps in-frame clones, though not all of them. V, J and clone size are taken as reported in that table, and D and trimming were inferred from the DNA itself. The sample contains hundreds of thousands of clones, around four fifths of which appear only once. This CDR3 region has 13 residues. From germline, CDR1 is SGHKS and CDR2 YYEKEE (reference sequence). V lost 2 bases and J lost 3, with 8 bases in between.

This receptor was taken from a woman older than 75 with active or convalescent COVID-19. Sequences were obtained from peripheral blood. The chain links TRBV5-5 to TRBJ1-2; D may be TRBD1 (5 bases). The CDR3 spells CASSFQGDYGYTF. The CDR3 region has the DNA TGTGCCAGCAGCTTCCAGGGTGACTATGGCTACACCTTC.